Presented here are 15 T cell receptor beta chains from one specimen sequenced in a study of shared clonotypes between healthy human individuals. The data were produced by immunoSEQ multiplex PCR, yet TCRdb's version contains in-frame clones alone and is incomplete. The sample lists about 1.1 million clones, around three quarters seen once, with 0.89% in the top ten. Sequencing was done on a sample of memory CD4+ T cells from PBMCs. Subset meaning: CD45RA-negative fraction. These receptors were obtained from a young man in good health. Some clones in this sample may be carry-over from other donors' samples.

J is TRBJ2-3 and V is TRBV7-9; 9 bases line up with TRBD2. The CDR3 is 14 amino acids. Losses at the gene ends were 5 bases for V and 14 bases for J; bases not matched to a gene: 14. The germline V gene has CDR1 SEHNR and CDR2 FQNEAQ (reference sequence). The CDR3: CASSRLAEGLRWYF. CDR3 in DNA: TGTGCCAGCAGCCGACTAGCGGAGGGGTTACGTTGGTATTTT.

Details on this clone: In the same sample, other DNA sequences code for this CDR3. This chain connects TRBV7-9 to TRBJ2-5, with 10 bases aligning to TRBD1. The V and J ends lost 5 bases and 4 bases, in that order; junction bases with no gene match: 4. CDR1 is SEHNR, CDR2 FQNEAQ, per germline (reference sequence). The CDR3 spans 14 residues. CDR3 nucleotide sequence: TGTGCCAGCAGCCCGGACAGGGGGAGAGAGACCCAGTACTTC. This translates into CASSPDRGRETQYF.

The CDR3 sequence is CAWSEGDEQYF. In DNA, the CDR3 is TGTGCCTGGAGTGAGGGGGACGAGCAGTACTTC. This chain links TRBV30 with TRBJ2-7; perhaps TRBD1 as D (6 bases). This CDR3 has 11 amino acids. V lost 1 base to trimming and J lost 5 bases, with 6 bases between them. Germline V gene sequence: CDR1 GTSNPN, CDR2 SVGIG (reference sequence).

The V call is TRBV19, the J call TRBJ2-3, with TRBD2 matching 11 bases. CDR1 is LNHDA, CDR2 SQIVND, per germline (reference sequence). J was trimmed by 1 base and V by 6 bases; bases with no gene match: 3. This CDR3 comprises 15 residues. This CDR3 reads CASSFSGRGTDTQYF. In DNA, the CDR3 is TGTGCCAGTAGCTTTAGCGGGAGGGGCACAGATACGCAGTATTTT.

The rearrangement uses TRBV6-6 and TRBJ2-3; 9 nucleotides agree with TRBD2. V was clipped by 6 bases and J by 8 bases; unmatched bases: 12. In germline, CDR1 is MNHNY, CDR2 SVGAGI (reference sequence). The CDR3 is 15 amino acids. CDR3 amino acids: CASRPPSGMTSTQYF. In DNA, the CDR3 is TGTGCCAGCAGACCCCCTAGCGGGATGACGAGTACGCAGTATTTT.

This sequence joins TRBV6-6 and TRBJ2-5; TRBD2 agrees at 7 bases. The CDR3 extends over 16 amino acids. Trimming took 7 bases from V and 2 from J; bases not matched to a gene: 13. Germline V gene data show CDR1 as MNHNY and CDR2 as SVGAGI (reference sequence). This CDR3 is CASTTTGGNRQETQYF. The CDR3 DNA reads as TGTGCCAGCACCACAACCGGGGGGAATAGACAAGAGACCCAGTACTTC.

This clone has a handful of counts. This chain joins TRBV9 and TRBJ2-7, with 12 bases fitting TRBD1. This CDR3 comprises 15 residues. J lost 4 bases, V lost 4 bases, and 6 bases had no gene match. CDR1 is SGDLS and CDR2 is YYNGEE in the germline V gene. The CDR3 protein is CASSPQGQGAYEQYF. CDR3 DNA sequence: TGTGCCAGCAGCCCGCAGGGACAGGGGGCATACGAGCAGTACTTC.

This chain links TRBV19 with TRBJ1-4; no definite D call. The V gene's germline CDR1 is LNHDA and CDR2 SQIVND (reference sequence). The CDR3 runs 17 residues. V lost 5 bases to trimming and J lost 0 bases, with 16 bases between them. This chain's CDR3 is CASSAHPVPATNEKLFF. The CDR3 nucleotides read TGTGCCAGTAGTGCCCACCCCGTCCCTGCAACTAATGAAAAACTGTTTTTT.

The chain employs TRBV28 and TRBJ1-5; 9 nucleotides line up with TRBD1. The CDR3 length is 17 residues. The V gene's germline CDR1 is MDHEN and CDR2 SYDVKM. The V gene end was trimmed by 6 bases and the J gene end by 1 base; junction bases not matched to a gene: 10. The CDR3 protein is CASSSGQGYSSNQPQHF. The CDR3 DNA sequence: TGTGCCAGCAGCAGCGGACAGGGGTATAGCAGCAATCAGCCCCAGCATTTT.

This chain's CDR3 is CASSQGPFVAGGAGEQYF. The CDR3 DNA reads as TGCGCCAGCAGCCAAGGACCCTTTGTAGCGGGAGGAGCTGGAGAGCAGTACTTC. The chain has TRBV4-1 and TRBJ2-7, with 10 bases matching TRBD2. The germline V gene has CDR1 MGHRA and CDR2 YSYEKL. CDR3 length: 18 residues. The V segment lost 1 base and the J segment 7 bases; nucleotides outside the gene matches: 16.

This clone has just one count. This chain uses TRBV4-3 with TRBJ2-5; 9 bases agree with TRBD2. The CDR3 covers 17 residues. V was pared by 0 bases and J by 5 bases, with 10 bases of the junction left unmatched. CDR1 LGHNA and CDR2 YSLEER come from the germline V gene. The CDR3 DNA sequence: TGCGCCAGCAGCCAAGATTGGCTCGCGGGAGGGGGTGAGACCCAGTACTTC. This codes for CASSQDWLAGGGETQYF.

This CDR3 reads CASSFPGQGPYNYGYTF. The CDR3 DNA reads TGTGCCAGCAGTTTCCCGGGACAGGGGCCTTATAACTATGGCTACACCTTC. The gene calls are TRBV2 and TRBJ1-2; 10 nucleotides align to TRBD1. V shed 5 bases, J shed 1 base, and the junction held 10 bases outside the gene matches. The CDR3 is 17 residues long. CDR1 and CDR2 (germline): SNHLY, FYNNEI.

This sequence joins TRBV9 and TRBJ1-5; a weak D match, TRBD1 (5 bases). Germline assignment: CDR1 SGDLS and CDR2 YYNGEE. This CDR3 contains 13 residues. Trimming pared 2 bases from V and 5 bases from J, leaving 8 bases between. CDR3 bases: TGTGCCAGCAGCGTTGACAGTGATCAGCCCCAGCATTTT. Translating gives CASSVDSDQPQHF.

CDR3 in amino acids: CASSPGTSGYTDTQYF. CDR3 nucleotide sequence: TGTGCCAGCAGCCCAGGGACTAGCGGATACACAGATACGCAGTATTTT. V usage is TRBV5-4 and J usage is TRBJ2-3, with 11 bases lining up with TRBD2. The V gene end was trimmed by 4 bases and the J gene end by 2 bases; junction bases not matched to a gene: 6. From germline, CDR1 is SGHNT and CDR2 YYREEE (reference sequence). The CDR3 contains 16 residues.

A single count supports this clone. Other DNA sequences in the same sample also yield this CDR3. The chain recombines TRBV5-4 with TRBJ2-5; no clear D. CDR3 length equals 12 residues. CDR1 and CDR2 (germline): SGHNT, YYREEE (reference sequence). Trimming removed 1 base at V and 2 bases at J, with 3 bases between. In DNA form, the CDR3 reads TGTGCCAGCAGCTTGACTCAAGAGACCCAGTACTTC. It specifies CASSLTQETQYF.